The present entry profiles one T cell receptor beta chain with its context. Its antigen is unidentified. Method: immunoSEQ multiplex PCR; TCRdb's copy keeps in-frame clones and lacks some. Altogether more than 60,000 clones are present, about nine tenths being singletons, with the ten largest covering over 0.12%. CDR3 length: 15 residues. Germline loops: CDR1 LNHDA, CDR2 SQIVND (reference sequence). The V and J ends lost 6 bases and 3 bases, in that order; junction bases with no gene match: 5. Sorting isolated naive CD4 T cells lacking CD45RO and expressing CD62L. The data were taken from a study of human versus mouse CDR3 diversity and MHC coevolution. Study observations and caveats: Some 1.6 million TCR beta clonotypes were estimated for humans, the largest repertoire. Most of the three human donors had the lowest clonal inequality. On average, humans showed more CDR3 deletions and insertions than mice.

This sequence was found in a person aged 25 to 75 in good health. The J gene is TRBJ2-3, the V gene TRBV19; TRBD2 matches 11 bases. What was sequenced was naive CD4+ T cells from blood. Subset given: CD45RO-negative CD62L-positive naive CD4 T cells. CDR3 loop: CASSKLAGVTDTQYF. CDR3 nucleotide sequence: TGTGCCAGTAGCAAACTAGCGGGAGTGACAGATACGCAGTATTTT.